This paragraph reports one T cell receptor (beta chain). One base away lies a much larger clone, so this may be a sequencing read error. MiXCR, run by TCRdb on the reads, gives a single entry per CDR3 protein. The table shows under 250,000 distinct CDR3 sequences, with about 30% occurring only once. The CDR3 consists of 14 residues. Germline V lookup: CDR1 ENHRY, CDR2 SYGVKD. This entry belongs to a study of kidney transplant recipient with SARS-CoV-2 infection. Specimen: a blood sample, collected at baseline and on day 111 from a kidney transplant recipient. J is TRBJ2-2 and V is TRBV10-3; TRBD2 matches at 10 bases. The TCR originated in a male patient aged 25-45 years who had COVID-19 and was a kidney transplant recipient. Some T cells may have come from the graft donor. The CDR3 DNA follows: TGTGCCATCAGTAGCGGGAGGGACACCGGGAAGCTGTTTTTT. Translated: CAISSGRDTGKLFF.